Each of the 21 T cell receptor beta chains below was sequenced from the same sample in a study of blood T cells in healthy people across ages. The authors ran a second PCR of about 6 to 11 cycles using a sample-barcoded 5' primer and a J-beta primer mix. TCRdb re-called the 5' RACE reads through MiXCR, storing one row per CDR3 protein. The sample carries about a million distinct CDR3 sequences, roughly 43% recorded once. The sample comprised blood. Receptor source: a man aged 25 to 40 in good health.

The chain couples TRBV28 to TRBJ2-5; 7 bases align to TRBD1. Looked up from germline, CDR1 is MDHEN and CDR2 is SYDVKM. With 3 bases clipped from V and 5 bases from J, the junction kept 3 bases outside the gene matches. The CDR3 is 13 residues long. In nucleotides, the CDR3 is TGTGCCAGCAGTTTTGGACAGGCTGAGACCCAGTACTTC. Its translation: CASSFGQAETQYF. Variable domain in full (rest from reference TRBV28 and TRBJ2-5): DVKVTQSSRYLVKRTGEKVFLECVQDMDHENMFWYRQDPGLGLRLIYFSYDVKMKEKGDIPEGYSVSREKKERFSLILESASTNQTSMYLCASSFGQAETQYFGPGTRLLVL.

This CDR3 reads CSARDTGGARNEQFF. The CDR3 DNA reads TGCAGTGCTAGAGATACAGGGGGGGCTCGAAATGAGCAGTTCTTC. The genes are TRBV20-1 and TRBJ2-1; possibly TRBD1 for D (8 bases). V was trimmed by 0 bases and J by 7 bases, leaving 16 bases between them. CDR3 length: 15 amino acids. Germline V CDR1 and CDR2: DFQATT, SNEGSKA (reference sequence).

V is TRBV4-1 and J is TRBJ2-7; D not resolved. Trimming took 4 bases from V and 3 from J, leaving 19 bases between them. There are 16 residues in the CDR3. CDR1 and CDR2 (germline): MGHRA, YSYEKL. CDR3 loop: CASSPLTNSPFYEQYF. CDR3 coding DNA: TGCGCCAGCAGCCCGCTGACAAATTCCCCCTTCTACGAGCAGTACTTC.

This clonotype has only a few counts. This chain joins TRBV20-1 and TRBJ2-1, with a weak D call TRBD2 (6 bases). Trimming removed 4 bases at V and 0 bases at J, with 19 bases between. The CDR3 covers 17 residues. Germline CDR1 is DFQATT and CDR2 is SNEGSKA (reference sequence). The CDR3 loop is CSAKGPWGEASYNEQFF. The CDR3 region has the DNA TGCAGTGCTAAGGGCCCCTGGGGGGAGGCCTCCTACAATGAGCAGTTCTTC.

The chain combines TRBV4-1 with TRBJ2-1; D is uncertain. The V end lost 2 bases, the J end lost 5 bases, and 10 bases lay between the germline ends. This CDR3 is built from 14 residues. The germline CDR1 and CDR2 sequences are MGHRA and YSYEKL. DNA for the CDR3: TGCGCCAGCAGCCAACCGACCAGAAACAATGAGCAGTTCTTC. Protein: CASSQPTRNNEQFF.

This chain uses TRBV29-1 with TRBJ2-7; 7 positions match TRBD2. V gave up 3 bases and J gave up 0 bases; unmatched junction bases: 11. The germline CDR1 and CDR2 sequences are SQVTM and ANQGSEA. The CDR3 length is 16 residues. For the CDR3, the DNA is TGCAGCGTTGACCTCGGGACTAATCCTTCCTCCTACGAGCAGTACTTC. It yields the protein CSVDLGTNPSSYEQYF.

The chain links TRBV4-3 to TRBJ2-7; possibly TRBD1 or TRBD2 for D (5 bases each). The V gene lost 1 base and the J gene lost 3 bases, with 16 bases spanning the gap. CDR1 and CDR2 (germline): LGHNA, YSLEER. This CDR3 is 16 amino acids long. DNA for the CDR3: TGCGCCAGCAGCCAAGGGTCACTAGGGGTCTACTACGAGCAGTACTTC. It translates to CASSQGSLGVYYEQYF.

This clonotype was seen ten or more times. The chain couples TRBV4-3 to TRBJ2-7, with D uncertain. The CDR3 spans 14 residues. Deletions cut 0 bases from V and 0 bases from J, with 6 bases between. Germline V CDR1 and CDR2: LGHNA, YSLEER. The CDR3 protein is CASSQDRSSYEQYF. The CDR3 DNA reads as TGCGCCAGCAGCCAAGACCGTAGCTCCTACGAGCAGTACTTC.

In this sample, this clonotype turned up a few times. This sequence joins TRBV20-1 and TRBJ2-1; TRBD1 matches at 8 bases. This CDR3 contains 14 residues. With V trimmed by 5 bases and J by 9 bases, 12 bases remained unmatched. The germline V gene has CDR1 DFQATT and CDR2 SNEGSKA (reference sequence). CDR3 bases: TGCAGTGCTGGCCAGGGGGCCGACCAAAGTGAGCAGTTCTTC. Its protein is CSAGQGADQSEQFF.

Points on this clonotype: An end of the junction does not agree with germline; a read error may underlie this. The gene calls are TRBV7-9 and TRBJ1-1; D remains unclear. Per germline, CDR1 SEHNR and CDR2 FQNEAQ (reference sequence). The CDR3 is made up of 14 amino acids. CDR3 protein: CTSSPVGRNTEAFF. The CDR3, as DNA: TGTACCAGCAGCCCGGTAGGCAGGAACACTGAAGCTTTCTTT.

The chain employs TRBV5-1 and TRBJ2-7; D is unclear. V lost 2 bases, J lost 4 bases, and 13 bases lay in between. The V gene's germline CDR1 is SGHRS and CDR2 YFSETQ. The CDR3 sequence is 14 residues long. The CDR3 loop reads CASSLDNRFYEQYF. CDR3 in DNA: TGCGCCAGCAGCTTAGACAACAGATTTTACGAGCAGTACTTC. Drawing the rest from reference TRBV5-1 and TRBJ2-7, the complete variable domain is KAGVTQTPRYLIKTRGQQVTLSCSPISGHRSVSWYQQTPGQGLQFLFEYFSETQRNKGNFPGRFSGRQFSNSRSEMNVSTLELGDSALYLCASSLDNRFYEQYFGPGTRLTVT.

This clonotype was counted at least ten times. The genes are TRBV11-2 and TRBJ2-7; D unresolved. This CDR3 has 15 residues. V shed 0 bases and J shed 1 base, with 10 bases lying between them. Germline V gene lookup returns CDR1 SGHAT and CDR2 FQNNGV. CDR3 amino acids: CASSLDRSPSYEQYF. In DNA, the CDR3 is TGTGCCAGCAGCTTAGATCGATCGCCGTCCTACGAGCAGTACTTC.

Written as DNA, the CDR3 is TGTGCCAGCAGGGCAGACAGGATGAACACTGAAGCTTTCTTT. Its protein is CASRADRMNTEAFF. The V call is TRBV6-5, the J call TRBJ1-1, with a possible D match to TRBD1 (6 bases). V gave up 6 bases and J gave up 0 bases, with 11 bases separating them. The CDR3 has 14 amino acids. Germline V gene data show CDR1 as MNHEY and CDR2 as SVGAGI.

The chain combines TRBV10-3 with TRBJ1-1; no firm D call. Trimming pared 8 bases from V and 1 base from J, leaving 8 bases between. The germline V gene has CDR1 ENHRY and CDR2 SYGVKD. The CDR3 loop spans 12 amino acids. CDR3 sequence: CAIGPANTEAFF. The CDR3 DNA is TGTGCCATCGGCCCGGCGAACACTGAAGCTTTCTTT.

This chain joins TRBV7-9 and TRBJ2-7; TRBD2 is a possible D gene (6 bases). V was clipped by 3 bases and J by 3 bases, with 12 bases between them. The length of the CDR3 is 14 residues. The germline CDR1 and CDR2 sequences are SEHNR and FQNEAQ (reference sequence). For the CDR3, the DNA is TGTGCCAGCAGCTTGGGGGGACTGTACTACGAGCAGTACTTC. This sequence encodes CASSLGGLYYEQYF.

The CDR3 bases are TGTGCCAGCAGCCACCCACCGGGACAGACGAACACTGAAGCTTTCTTT. It translates to CASSHPPGQTNTEAFF. The chain couples TRBV7-9 to TRBJ1-1, with TRBD1 matching 7 bases. J gave up 1 base and V 5 bases, and 10 bases lay outside the gene matches. This CDR3 has 16 residues. Germline CDR1 SEHNR, CDR2 FQNEAQ (reference sequence).

In the case of this clonotype: At one boundary the junction diverges from the germline segment, which might be a read error. The chain employs TRBV6-4 and TRBJ2-1; the match to TRBD2 covers 7 bases. From germline, CDR1 is MRHNA and CDR2 SNTAGT. The length of the CDR3 is 15 residues. The CDR3 sequence is CARSDRAGVANEQFF. The CDR3 region has the DNA TGTGCCCGCAGTGACCGGGCGGGGGTGGCCAATGAGCAGTTCTTC.

The rearrangement joins TRBV2 to TRBJ2-1, with D hard to call. The CDR3 has 16 residues. CDR1 is SNHLY and CDR2 is FYNNEI in the germline V gene. Trimming cost V 3 bases and J 0 bases, with 12 bases left between them. The CDR3 here is CASSDRRQSSYNEQFF. The CDR3, as DNA: TGTGCCAGCAGTGACCGCAGGCAAAGCTCCTACAATGAGCAGTTCTTC.

This clonotype showed up many times. V gene TRBV20-1 combines with J gene TRBJ2-3, with D perhaps matching TRBD1 or TRBD2 (5 bases each). The germline CDR1 and CDR2 sequences are DFQATT and SNEGSKA (reference sequence). The CDR3 loop spans 13 amino acids. The CDR3 nucleotides are TGCAGCCTCAGGGTCGGGGGCACAGATACGCAGTATTTT. Residues: CSLRVGGTDTQYF.

The V and J genes are TRBV6-2 or TRBV6-3 and TRBJ2-7; a possible D gene is TRBD2 (5 bases). The CDR3 is 15 amino acids. V was cut by 4 bases and J by 0 bases, with 13 bases left in between. Per the germline V gene, CDR1 is MNHEY and CDR2 is SVGEGT. CDR3 amino acids: CASSSRTLSSYEQYF. The CDR3, as DNA: TGTGCCAGCAGTTCCAGGACTCTTAGCTCCTACGAGCAGTACTTC.

The V call is TRBV30, the J call TRBJ1-6; a weak D match, TRBD1 (5 bases). Germline V gene lookup returns CDR1 GTSNPN and CDR2 SVGIG (reference sequence). V was clipped by 1 base and J by 8 bases, with 12 bases between them. The CDR3 loop spans 14 amino acids. CDR3 DNA sequence: TGTGCCTGGAGTGGAGGTACAGGTGATTCACCCCTCCACTTT. The encoded protein is CAWSGGTGDSPLHF.